This T cell receptor beta chain was profiled in a study of PD-1 blockade in classical Hodgkin lymphoma. In the study overall: Patients got intravenous nivolumab 3 mg/kg every 2 weeks.

There was relapse after autologous stem cell transplantation in every patient, and there was variation in brentuximab vedotin exposure. The CDR3 loop spans 13 amino acids. The V end lost 8 bases, the J end lost 5 bases, and 17 bases lay between the germline ends. CDR1 and CDR2 from the germline V gene are GTSNPN and SVGIG (reference sequence). Some clones are missing from TCRdb's copy, which holds only in-frame ones; the method was immunoSEQ multiplex PCR. This sample carries approximately 59,000 clones, 91% of them seen once, and the ten largest clones take 8.5% to 12%. The clonotype was recovered from a human donor with classical Hodgkin lymphoma. The chain couples TRBV30 to TRBJ2-3; TRBD2 is a possible D gene (6 bases). The specimen comprised peripheral blood mononuclear cells (PBMCs), sampled before the second cycle of nivolumab. CDR3 bases: TGTGCCGCACTCGGGGGTAGAGGAGATACGCAGTATTTT. Residues: CAALGGRGDTQYF.